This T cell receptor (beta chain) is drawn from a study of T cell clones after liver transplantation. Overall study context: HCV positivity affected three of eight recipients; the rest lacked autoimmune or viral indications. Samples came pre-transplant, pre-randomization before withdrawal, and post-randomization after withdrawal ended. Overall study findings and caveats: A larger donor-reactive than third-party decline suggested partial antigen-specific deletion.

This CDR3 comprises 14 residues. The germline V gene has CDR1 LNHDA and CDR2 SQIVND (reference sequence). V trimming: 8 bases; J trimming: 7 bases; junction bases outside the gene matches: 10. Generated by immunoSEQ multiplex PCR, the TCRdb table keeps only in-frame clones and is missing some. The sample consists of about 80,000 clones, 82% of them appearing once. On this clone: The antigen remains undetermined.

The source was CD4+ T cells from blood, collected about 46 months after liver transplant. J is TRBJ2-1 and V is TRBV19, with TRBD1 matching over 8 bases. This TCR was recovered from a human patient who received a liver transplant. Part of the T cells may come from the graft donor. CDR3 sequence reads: CASSRQGRRNEQFF. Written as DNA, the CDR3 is TGTGCCAGTTCCAGACAGGGGAGGCGGAATGAGCAGTTCTTC.